This TCR beta chain was obtained from a study of cytomegalovirus exposure and HLA in healthy donors. Study conclusions and caveats: The listing of 150 to 200 TCR beta chains classed them as cytomegalovirus-associated. Several of the most significant clusters appeared linked to common viral pathogens, based on a later analysis. With further analysis later on, most CMV-associated TCR beta chains appeared HLA-restricted.

Concerning this clone itself: Its matching antigen is unknown.

This CDR3 spans 13 amino acids. The PCR used 60 Vbeta and 13 Jbeta primers. TCRdb's table, derived via immunoSEQ multiplex PCR, lists solely in-frame clones and lacks some. Of under 200,000 clones listed, 60% to 85% are singletons. V usage is TRBV21-1 and J usage is TRBJ1-2. TRBV21-1 is shown as a pseudogene. Sample: PBMCs. The sequence derives from a woman in her thirties or forties in good health and CMV-seronegative. The CDR3 DNA sequence: TGTGCCAGCACGGGGGGGACTAACTATGGCTACACCTTC. Translating it yields CASTGGTNYGYTF.